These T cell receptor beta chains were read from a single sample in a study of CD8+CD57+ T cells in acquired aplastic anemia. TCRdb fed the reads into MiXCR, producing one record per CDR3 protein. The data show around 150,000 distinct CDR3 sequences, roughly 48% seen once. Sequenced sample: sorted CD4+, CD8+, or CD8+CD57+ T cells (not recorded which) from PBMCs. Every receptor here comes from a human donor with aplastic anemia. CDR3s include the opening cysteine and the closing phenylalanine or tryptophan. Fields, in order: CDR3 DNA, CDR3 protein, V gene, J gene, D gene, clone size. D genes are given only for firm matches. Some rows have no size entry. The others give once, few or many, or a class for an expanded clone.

cdr3_nt: TGTGCCACCAGTGATATAGGGGAGGAAACAACTAATGAAAAACTGTTTTTT
cdr3_aa: CATSDIGEETTNEKLFF
v_call: TRBV24-1
j_call: TRBJ1-4
d_call: NA
clone_size: NA

cdr3_nt: TGTGCCAGCAGGGATACAGGGAAACAGTACTTC
cdr3_aa: CASRDTGKQYF
v_call: TRBV2
j_call: TRBJ2-7
d_call: NA
clone_size: few

cdr3_nt: TGCAGTGCTAGCTGGAGCCACACTGAAGCTTTCTTT
cdr3_aa: CSASWSHTEAFF
v_call: TRBV20-1
j_call: TRBJ1-1
d_call: NA
clone_size: NA

cdr3_nt: TGTGCCACCGAGAGGGGACAGGTGGGGAATGAGCAGTTCTTC
cdr3_aa: CATERGQVGNEQFF
v_call: TRBV2
j_call: TRBJ2-1
d_call: TRBD1
clone_size: few

cdr3_nt: TGTGCCATCTGTCCTACCGGGACGGTGAATGAAAAACTGTTTTTT
cdr3_aa: CAICPTGTVNEKLFF
v_call: TRBV10-3
j_call: TRBJ1-4
d_call: NA
clone_size: NA

cdr3_nt: TGTGCCAGCAGTGAAGACAGGTCGAAAAGGGAGACCCAGTACTTC
cdr3_aa: CASSEDRSKRETQYF
v_call: TRBV2
j_call: TRBJ2-5
d_call: NA
clone_size: NA

cdr3_nt: TGTGCCAGCAGCTTAGCGCACAGGTCCTATGGCTACACCTTC
cdr3_aa: CASSLAHRSYGYTF
v_call: TRBV7-6
j_call: TRBJ1-2
d_call: NA
clone_size: many

cdr3_nt: TGTGCCAGCAGCTCGGGACAGCCCTTGGGCTATGGCTACACCTTC
cdr3_aa: CASSSGQPLGYGYTF
v_call: TRBV7-2
j_call: TRBJ1-2
d_call: TRBD1
clone_size: many

cdr3_nt: TGTGCCAGCGTCTGGCAGACGAATAGCAATCAGCCCCAGCATTTT
cdr3_aa: CASVWQTNSNQPQHF
v_call: TRBV6-1
j_call: TRBJ1-5
d_call: NA
clone_size: many

cdr3_nt: TGCGCCAGCAGCACCGGACTGGCGGGAGGATCGGGCGAGCAGTACTTC
cdr3_aa: CASSTGLAGGSGEQYF
v_call: TRBV5-1
j_call: TRBJ2-7
d_call: TRBD2
clone_size: many

cdr3_nt: TGCGCCAGCAGCCAAGCTTCACCCGTGGACGAGCAGTACTTC
cdr3_aa: CASSQASPVDEQYF
v_call: TRBV4-1
j_call: TRBJ2-7
d_call: NA
clone_size: many

cdr3_nt: TGTGCCACCTTCAGGGGCGAGGGAGATTCACCCCTCCACTTT
cdr3_aa: CATFRGEGDSPLHF
v_call: TRBV5-4
j_call: TRBJ1-6
d_call: NA
clone_size: once

cdr3_nt: TGTGCCAGCAGCGAGGGAGAAGGTGGTGAGCAGTTCTTC
cdr3_aa: CASSEGEGGEQFF
v_call: TRBV9
j_call: TRBJ2-1
d_call: NA
clone_size: NA

cdr3_nt: TGTGCCAGCAGCTTGCGGGTTCCTAATGAAAAACTGTTTTTT
cdr3_aa: CASSLRVPNEKLFF
v_call: TRBV7-8
j_call: TRBJ1-4
d_call: NA
clone_size: NA

cdr3_nt: TGTGCCAGCGAGATGGGGGGGGTCTATGGCTACACCTTC
cdr3_aa: CASEMGGVYGYTF
v_call: TRBV7-9
j_call: TRBJ1-2
d_call: NA
clone_size: NA

cdr3_nt: TGTGCCAGCAGTCGACAAAACACAGATACGCAGTATTTT
cdr3_aa: CASSRQNTDTQYF
v_call: TRBV6-1
j_call: TRBJ2-3
d_call: NA
clone_size: NA

cdr3_nt: TGCGCCAGCAGCACCGGGACTAGCGGAATGGAATCCAAAAACATTCAGTACTTC
cdr3_aa: CASSTGTSGMESKNIQYF
v_call: TRBV5-1
j_call: TRBJ2-4
d_call: TRBD2
clone_size: NA

cdr3_nt: TGTGCCAGCAGCTTAGAAGGGGCTCGAGTGACCCAGTACTTC
cdr3_aa: CASSLEGARVTQYF
v_call: TRBV7-6
j_call: TRBJ2-5
d_call: NA
clone_size: few

cdr3_nt: TGCAGCGTTGTTAGGTTCAATGAGCAGTTCTTC
cdr3_aa: CSVVRFNEQFF
v_call: TRBV29-1
j_call: TRBJ2-1
d_call: NA
clone_size: NA

cdr3_nt: TGTGCCACCAGTGACGGAGGGCGGGAGACCCAGTACTTC
cdr3_aa: CATSDGGRETQYF
v_call: TRBV24-1
j_call: TRBJ2-5
d_call: NA
clone_size: NA

cdr3_nt: TGTGCTAGTGGTTTGGTACCCACCCAAGAGACCCAGTACTTC
cdr3_aa: CASGLVPTQETQYF
v_call: TRBV12-5
j_call: TRBJ2-5
d_call: NA
clone_size: many

cdr3_nt: TGTGCCAGTACCCAGGGGGGAGGAGGCCGCTACACCTTC
cdr3_aa: CASTQGGGGRYTF
v_call: TRBV19
j_call: TRBJ1-2
d_call: TRBD1
clone_size: NA

cdr3_nt: TGCGCCAGCAGCCAAGTAGGTGGGGATCAGCCCCAGCATTTT
cdr3_aa: CASSQVGGDQPQHF
v_call: TRBV4-1
j_call: TRBJ1-5
d_call: NA
clone_size: many

cdr3_nt: TGTGCCAGCAGCCAAGAGGGGACAAATTCACCCCTCCACTTT
cdr3_aa: CASSQEGTNSPLHF
v_call: TRBV3-1
j_call: TRBJ1-6
d_call: NA
clone_size: many

cdr3_nt: TGTGCCACCAGCAGAGATCGTGCTAGCGGGAGTCGACCTGAGCAGTTCTTC
cdr3_aa: CATSRDRASGSRPEQFF
v_call: TRBV15
j_call: TRBJ2-1
d_call: TRBD2
clone_size: NA

cdr3_nt: TGTGCCAGCAGCCAAGATGGTAGTTCTGGGGCCAACGTCCTGACTTTC
cdr3_aa: CASSQDGSSGANVLTF
v_call: TRBV7-2
j_call: TRBJ2-6
d_call: NA
clone_size: NA

cdr3_nt: TGTGCCAGCAGTCCCAACAGATATTCACCCCTCCACTTT
cdr3_aa: CASSPNRYSPLHF
v_call: TRBV6-1
j_call: TRBJ1-6
d_call: NA
clone_size: NA

cdr3_nt: TGTGCCAGCAGTTGGACAGGGTATAATTCACCCCTCCACTTT
cdr3_aa: CASSWTGYNSPLHF
v_call: TRBV27
j_call: TRBJ1-6
d_call: TRBD1
clone_size: NA

cdr3_nt: TGCGCCAGCAGCCAAGATACAGGGGGGATCTATGGCTACACCTTC
cdr3_aa: CASSQDTGGIYGYTF
v_call: TRBV4-3
j_call: TRBJ1-2
d_call: TRBD1
clone_size: many

cdr3_nt: TGCAGTGCTAGTGGAGGGGAAATGGCGATCCACTTT
cdr3_aa: CSASGGEMAIHF
v_call: TRBV20-1
j_call: TRBJ1-6
d_call: NA
clone_size: few

cdr3_nt: TGTGCCAGCGGAGGGGTTTCTGGGGCCAACGTCCTGACTTTC
cdr3_aa: CASGGVSGANVLTF
v_call: TRBV2
j_call: TRBJ2-6
d_call: NA
clone_size: NA

cdr3_nt: TGTGCCAGCAGTTACTCCCCTACAGGGTCCAGCCCAGATACGCAGTATTTT
cdr3_aa: CASSYSPTGSSPDTQYF
v_call: TRBV6-5
j_call: TRBJ2-3
d_call: NA
clone_size: NA

cdr3_nt: TGTGCCAGCAGCTTAGTCGGTAATAGCAATCAGCCCCAGCATTTT
cdr3_aa: CASSLVGNSNQPQHF
v_call: TRBV7-2
j_call: TRBJ1-5
d_call: NA
clone_size: NA

cdr3_nt: TGTGCCATCAGTGACCCGCGTGAGGATCAGCCCCAGCATTTT
cdr3_aa: CAISDPREDQPQHF
v_call: TRBV10-3
j_call: TRBJ1-5
d_call: NA
clone_size: few

cdr3_nt: TGTGCCAGCAGTGCCACCACTAGAACCGAGACCCAGTACTTC
cdr3_aa: CASSATTRTETQYF
v_call: TRBV2
j_call: TRBJ2-5
d_call: NA
clone_size: few

cdr3_nt: TGTGCCAGCAGCCAAGGGGGGCAGGGGATACCAGATACGCAGTATTTT
cdr3_aa: CASSQGGQGIPDTQYF
v_call: TRBV3-1
j_call: TRBJ2-3
d_call: NA
clone_size: NA

cdr3_nt: TGTGCCACCAGTGATTTGGGTAAGGCAGGGGGCTACAATGAGCAGTTCTTC
cdr3_aa: CATSDLGKAGGYNEQFF
v_call: TRBV24-1
j_call: TRBJ2-1
d_call: TRBD1
clone_size: NA

cdr3_nt: TGTGCCAGAAGCCCTCGTGGGGAGGAACACTACACCTTC
cdr3_aa: CARSPRGEEHYTF
v_call: TRBV7-9
j_call: TRBJ1-2
d_call: NA
clone_size: NA

cdr3_nt: TGTGCCAGCAGTTTATCCGGGAGAGGTAGCAATGAGCAGTTCTTC
cdr3_aa: CASSLSGRGSNEQFF
v_call: TRBV12-3/TRBV12-4
j_call: TRBJ2-1
d_call: NA
clone_size: NA

cdr3_nt: TGTGCCAGCAGTTTCCCAGGGACAGGGAGCGAGCAGTACTTC
cdr3_aa: CASSFPGTGSEQYF
v_call: TRBV2
j_call: TRBJ2-7
d_call: TRBD1
clone_size: NA

cdr3_nt: TGTGCCACCAGCGTGGGGTACAATGAGCAGTTCTTC
cdr3_aa: CATSVGYNEQFF
v_call: TRBV24-1
j_call: TRBJ2-1
d_call: NA
clone_size: few

cdr3_nt: TGTGCCAGCAGTAGGCCGGCCTATAACTATGGCTACACCTTC
cdr3_aa: CASSRPAYNYGYTF
v_call: TRBV6-1
j_call: TRBJ1-2
d_call: NA
clone_size: many

cdr3_nt: TGTGCCAGCAGTGGACAGGGGTCAAATCAGCCCCAGCATTTT
cdr3_aa: CASSGQGSNQPQHF
v_call: TRBV12-3/TRBV12-4
j_call: TRBJ1-5
d_call: TRBD1
clone_size: NA